A single sample gave rise to the 15 T cell receptor beta chains below, sequenced in a study of T cell responses to AZD1222 COVID-19 vaccine. TCRdb's table, derived via immunoSEQ multiplex PCR, lists solely in-frame clones and lacks some. The table shows around 100,000 clones, with about 92% occurring only once. The sample consisted of peripheral blood, taken on day 0 of AZD1222 vaccination. These TCRs come from an adult in good health.

The CDR3 protein is CASRTRGDLNSPLHF. CDR3 nucleotides: TGTGCCAGCAGGACCCGAGGGGACCTTAATTCACCCCTCCACTTT. V and J are TRBV7-2 and TRBJ1-6, with a weak D call TRBD1 (5 bases). V dropped 6 bases and J dropped 6 bases, with 15 bases sitting between them. From germline, CDR1 is SGHTA and CDR2 FQGNSA. The CDR3 covers 15 residues.

The chain couples TRBV7-9 to TRBJ1-4; D is unresolved. The CDR3 runs 13 residues. Trimming shortened V by 5 bases and J by 5 bases, and 9 bases separated the two germline ends. Germline V gives CDR1 SEHNR, CDR2 FQNEAQ (reference sequence). The CDR3 loop reads CASSLTRNEKLFF. CDR3 DNA sequence: TGTGCCAGCAGCCTGACACGAAATGAAAAACTGTTTTTT.

V and J are TRBV5-6 and TRBJ2-1, with 7 bases matching TRBD2. With 2 bases clipped from V and 4 bases from J, the junction kept 3 bases outside the gene matches. The CDR3 contains 14 residues. CDR1 and CDR2 (germline): SGHDT, YYEEEE. CDR3 coding DNA: TGTGCCAGCAGCTTAGCGGGGTCATACAATGAGCAGTTCTTC. Amino acid sequence: CASSLAGSYNEQFF.

The gene calls are TRBV27 and TRBJ2-7; D gene ambiguous. CDR3 size: 14 residues. From germline, CDR1 is MNHEY and CDR2 SMNVEV (reference sequence). V lost 2 bases and J lost 4, with 12 bases in between. Written as DNA, the CDR3 is TGTGCCAGCAGTTTAAGATTGATAGCATACGAGCAGTACTTC. Translated, it gives CASSLRLIAYEQYF.

This chain connects TRBV11-3 to TRBJ1-5; possibly TRBD1 for D (5 bases). This CDR3 region has 14 residues. Trimming left V 1 base short and J 5 bases short, with 9 bases between. Germline V gene lookup returns CDR1 SGHNT and CDR2 YENEEA. CDR3 coding DNA: TGTGCCAGCAGCTTAGGAGGGGTGGATCAGCCCCAGCATTTT. It is translated as CASSLGGVDQPQHF. Full variable domain (rest looked up from reference TRBV11-3 and TRBJ1-5): EAGVVQSPRYKIIEKKQPVAFWCNPISGHNTLYWYLQNLGQGPELLIRYENEEAVDDSQLPKDRFSAERLKGVDSTLKIQPAELGDSAVYLCASSLGGVDQPQHFGDGTRLSIL.

The chain uses TRBV3-1 (or the pseudogene TRBV3-2) and TRBJ1-5; TRBD1 aligns across 10 bases. Looked up from germline, CDR1 is LGHDT and CDR2 is YNNKEL (reference sequence). V was pared by 4 bases and J by 0 bases, with 6 bases of the junction left unmatched. CDR3 length: 17 residues. The CDR3: CASSRGQGFYSNQPQHF. The CDR3, as DNA: TGTGCCAGCAGCCGGGGACAGGGGTTCTATAGCAATCAGCCCCAGCATTTT.

This chain links TRBV6-1 with TRBJ1-2; D is possibly TRBD1 (6 bases). CDR3 length equals 15 residues. V lost 3 bases to trimming and J lost 5 bases, with 16 bases between them. Germline values: CDR1 MNHNS, CDR2 SASEGT. Here the CDR3 DNA reads TGTGCCAGCAGTGACATAACAGGGAAAGGGTATGGCTACACCTTC. Translated: CASSDITGKGYGYTF.

This CDR3 is CASSYSGTSEQFF. CDR3 nucleotide sequence: TGTGCCAGCAGTTACTCGGGGACTAGCGAGCAGTTCTTC. This chain connects TRBV6-2 or TRBV6-3 to TRBJ2-1; 9 bases map to TRBD2. CDR3 size: 13 residues. Germline V gene data show CDR1 as MNHEY and CDR2 as SVGEGT. V lost 0 bases to trimming and J lost 10 bases; unmatched junction nucleotides: 1.

This chain links TRBV14 with TRBJ2-1; TRBD2 aligns across 11 bases. The trim removed 2 bases at V and 5 bases at J, leaving 8 bases unmatched. The CDR3 runs to 17 residues. Germline CDR1 and CDR2: SGHDN and FVKESK. The CDR3 DNA reads TGTGCCAGCAGCCAAATCCTACTAGCGGGGGTACACAATGAGCAGTTCTTC. Protein product: CASSQILLAGVHNEQFF.

This clone turned up a few times. The chain has TRBV7-2 and TRBJ2-5; 10 bases align to TRBD2. The V and J ends lost 1 base and 7 bases, in that order; junction bases with no gene match: 3. CDR1 and CDR2 from the germline V gene are SGHTA and FQGNSA. The CDR3 is made up of 14 amino acids. CDR3 coding DNA: TGTGCCAGCAGCTTAGGGGGGACTAGCGTGACCCAGTACTTC. Translated, it gives CASSLGGTSVTQYF.

The chain has TRBV7-9 and TRBJ1-4; TRBD1 is a possible D gene (5 bases). The germline V gene encodes CDR1 SEHNR and CDR2 FQNEAQ (reference sequence). V gave up 5 bases and J gave up 4 bases, with 14 bases separating them. The CDR3 sequence is 15 residues long. The CDR3 region has the DNA TGTGCCAGCAGCCGATTGGGACCGGTTAATGAAAAACTGTTTTTT. Protein sequence: CASSRLGPVNEKLFF.

This chain links TRBV12-5 with TRBJ2-6; D is unclear. There are 14 residues in the CDR3. CDR1 LGHNT and CDR2 FRNRAP come from the germline V gene. V was trimmed by 4 bases and J by 0 bases, leaving 4 bases between them. In nucleotides, the CDR3 is TGTGCTAGTGGTTCCGACTCTGGGGCCAACGTCCTGACTTTC. Translated: CASGSDSGANVLTF.

Notes on this clone: At one of its ends the junction is not consistent with the germline gene, which may arise from a read error. The chain uses TRBV2 and TRBJ1-3; D is uncertain. This CDR3 has 13 amino acids. Germline-derived CDR1 and CDR2 are SNHLY and FYNNEI. CDR3 in DNA: TGTGCCAGCAGGGAAGACGCTGGAAACACCATATATTTT. It yields the protein CASREDAGNTIYF.

This clone appeared a single time. The chain combines TRBV3-1 (or the pseudogene TRBV3-2) with TRBJ1-1; no reliable D call. The length of the CDR3 is 12 residues. The germline V and J ends were trimmed by 3 bases and 4 bases, with 6 bases remaining between them. CDR1 is LGHDT, CDR2 YNNKEL, per germline (reference sequence). CDR3 in amino acids: CASSQTGTEAFF. DNA of the CDR3: TGTGCCAGCAGCCAGACCGGCACTGAAGCTTTCTTT.

The chain joins TRBV7-9 to TRBJ1-5; D is unclear. The CDR3 runs 13 residues. CDR1 is SEHNR, CDR2 FQNEAQ, per germline (reference sequence). The V end was cut by 1 base, the J end by 3 bases, with 4 bases between. The CDR3 loop is CASSLDPNQPQHF. Written as DNA, the CDR3 is TGTGCCAGCAGCTTAGATCCCAATCAGCCCCAGCATTTT. The full variable domain, in which reference TRBV7-9 and TRBJ1-5 provide the parts outside the CDR3, is DTGVSQNPRHKITKRGQNVTFRCDPISEHNRLYWYRQTLGQGPEFLTYFQNEAQLEKSRLLSDRFSAERPKGSFSTLEIQRTEQGDSAMYLCASSLDPNQPQHFGDGTRLSIL.